The 4 T cell receptor beta chains below all came from one sample that was sequenced in a study of CD4 T cells in relation to SARS-CoV-2 and coronaviruses. Unexposed donor CD4+ T cells date from about 2011-2018, before the COVID-19 pandemic. TCRdb keeps only in-frame clones here, not all; method: immunoSEQ multiplex PCR. The data show tens of thousands of clones, 86% seen once. What was sequenced was memory CD4+ T cells from PBMCs. Source of these receptors: a human donor in good health.

V gene TRBV18 combines with J gene TRBJ2-2; D could derive from TRBD1 or TRBD2 (6 bases each). This CDR3 region has 19 residues. V lost 0 bases to trimming and J lost 1 base, with 18 bases between them. The V gene's germline CDR1 is KGHSH and CDR2 LQKENI. CDR3 amino acids: CASSPPNTNAGQNTGELFF. CDR3 in DNA: TGTGCCAGCTCACCACCAAACACGAATGCGGGACAGAACACCGGGGAGCTGTTTTTT.

This clone occurred once. CDR3 loop: CASSDLSRERWGEQYF. DNA for the CDR3: TGTGCCAGCAGTGATTTGTCGCGGGAGAGGTGGGGCGAGCAGTACTTC. The chain links TRBV2 to TRBJ2-7, with TRBD2 identical over 7 bases. Germline V gene data show CDR1 as SNHLY and CDR2 as FYNNEI. V lost 3 bases to trimming and J lost 6 bases; unmatched junction nucleotides: 14. This CDR3 region has 16 residues.

The chain joins TRBV1 to TRBJ1-2; TRBD1 is the table's D call and was not checked against the DNA. TRBV1 is a pseudogene locus. The CDR3 contains 16 residues. This chain's CDR3 is CTSRPLDRPNRFAYTF. CDR3 in DNA: TGCACCAGCAGACCTCTCGACAGGCCCAATCGATTCGCCTACACCTTC.

V is TRBV7-9 and J is TRBJ2-7; 9 bases are shared with TRBD1. V was clipped by 5 bases and J by 3 bases; unmatched bases: 8. The CDR3 length is 15 residues. CDR1 is SEHNR and CDR2 is FQNEAQ in the germline V gene (reference sequence). The CDR3 bases are TGTGCCAGCAGCCGCCTGGACAGGGGACTCTACGAGCAGTACTTC. Protein sequence: CASSRLDRGLYEQYF.